One TCR beta chain is described in this entry. These data come from a study of siplizumab effects on memory and regulatory T cells. The CDR3 totals 16 residues. Germline V gene lookup returns CDR1 SEHNR and CDR2 FQNEAQ (reference sequence). J gave up 2 bases and V 4 bases, and 4 bases lay outside the gene matches. Assayed TCR templates numbered some 100,000 for each sample. Measured with immunoSEQ multiplex PCR; TCRdb has only the in-frame clones, and not every one. This table holds approximately 75,000 clones, about 92% found once. The V and J genes are TRBV7-9 and TRBJ2-2, with 10 nucleotides matching TRBD1. The specimen sequenced was CD8+ T cells sorted from blood. The TCR originated in a human donor in good health. The CDR3 region has the DNA TGTGCCAGCAGCTCAGGGACAGGGGTAAACACCGGGGAGCTGTTTTTT. Translated: CASSSGTGVNTGELFF.